This passage covers 10 T cell receptor beta chains from one sample sequenced in a study of T-cell memory formation after mild COVID-19. TCRdb re-derived calls from the 5' RACE reads in MiXCR, one entry per CDR3 protein. The sample carries more than 120,000 distinct CDR3 sequences, 15% to 20% recorded once. Sequenced sample: PBMCs or a T cell subset sorted from them (not recorded which). These receptors originate from an adult woman who had mild COVID-19 (a few samples of this study predate the infection). Cell type and time point are not known.

Written as DNA, the CDR3 is TGTGCCAGCAGCTTCGGGGGGGCTGCCAACTATGGCTACACCTTC. It specifies CASSFGGAANYGYTF. The chain employs TRBV5-6 and TRBJ1-2, with D possibly matching TRBD1 (6 bases). V shed 2 bases and J shed 2 bases, with 13 bases lying between them. Germline V gene data show CDR1 as SGHDT and CDR2 as YYEEEE. The CDR3 length is 15 residues.

The chain carries TRBV18 and TRBJ2-2, with no clear D. This CDR3 has 13 amino acids. The germline V gene has CDR1 KGHSH and CDR2 LQKENI. The V gene lost 3 bases and the J gene lost 8 bases, with 10 bases spanning the gap. CDR3 loop: CASSPRPGGELFF. DNA for the CDR3: TGTGCCAGCTCACCCCGTCCGGGTGGGGAGCTGTTTTTT.

The chain joins TRBV11-3 to TRBJ2-2; TRBD2 aligns across 13 bases. The CDR3 covers 17 residues. V lost 5 bases, J lost 4 bases, and 7 bases stayed unmatched. The germline gives CDR1 SGHNT, CDR2 YENEEA. CDR3 bases: TGTGCCAGCAGCGCCGGACTAGCGGGAGTTTTCACCGGGGAGCTGTTTTTT. Translated: CASSAGLAGVFTGELFF.

This clonotype came up a few times. The chain has TRBV7-9 and TRBJ2-3; 11 bases align to TRBD2. Germline V CDR1 and CDR2: SEHNR, FQNEAQ (reference sequence). V shed 1 base, J shed 3 bases, and the junction held 3 bases outside the gene matches. CDR3 length: 16 amino acids. CDR3 protein: CASSLDLAGGTDTQYF. CDR3 sequence (DNA): TGTGCCAGCAGCTTAGATCTAGCGGGGGGAACAGATACGCAGTATTTT.

There are a few counts of this clonotype. The chain carries TRBV7-2 and TRBJ2-3; tentatively, D is TRBD2 (5 bases). Trimming removed 0 bases at V and 4 bases at J, with 14 bases between. The CDR3 is 16 amino acids. Germline loops: CDR1 SGHTA, CDR2 FQGNSA. The CDR3 reads CASSLAVPSKADTQYF. For the CDR3, the DNA is TGTGCCAGCAGCTTAGCGGTACCTAGCAAGGCAGATACGCAGTATTTT.

A few counts support this clonotype. The chain's CDR3 is CASSLGQGAYSNQPQHF. CDR3 coding DNA: TGTGCCAGCAGCCTAGGACAGGGTGCCTATAGCAATCAGCCCCAGCATTTT. The rearrangement uses TRBV7-9 and TRBJ1-5, with 8 bases aligning to TRBD1. V shed 5 bases, J shed 0 bases, and the junction held 9 bases outside the gene matches. CDR3 length: 17 residues. Germline CDR1 is SEHNR and CDR2 is FQNEAQ (reference sequence).

Only a few counts were recorded for this clonotype. The chain combines TRBV2 with TRBJ2-3; 15 bases align to TRBD2. The V gene's germline CDR1 is SNHLY and CDR2 FYNNEI. Unmatched junction bases numbered 3, after V lost 7 bases and J lost 4 bases. The length of the CDR3 is 15 residues. The CDR3 loop is CASKRTSGGADTQYF. Here the CDR3 DNA reads TGTGCCAGCAAGAGGACTAGCGGGGGGGCAGATACGCAGTATTTT.

This clonotype came up a few times. The chain combines TRBV5-6 with TRBJ2-3, with 12 positions matching TRBD2. The germline CDR1 and CDR2 sequences are SGHDT and YYEEEE. The J segment lost 0 bases and the V segment lost 1 base, leaving 3 bases of the junction unmatched. The CDR3 totals 17 residues. DNA of the CDR3: TGTGCCAGCAGCTTGAGGACTAGCGGGGCAAGCACAGATACGCAGTATTTT. It yields the protein CASSLRTSGASTDTQYF.

This clonotype was seen a few times. The J gene is TRBJ2-5, the V gene TRBV9, with a tentative D call TRBD1 (6 bases). Deletions cut 4 bases from V and 4 bases from J, with 11 bases between. CDR3 length equals 13 residues. Germline assignment: CDR1 SGDLS and CDR2 YYNGEE. CDR3 DNA: TGTGCCAGCAGCATGACAGGTAGAGAGACCCAGTACTTC. Amino acid sequence: CASSMTGRETQYF.

V usage is TRBV4-1 and J usage is TRBJ1-1, with 7 bases fitting TRBD1. Germline V CDR1 and CDR2: MGHRA, YSYEKL. Trimming took 4 bases from V and 4 from J; bases not matched to a gene: 6. The CDR3 covers 14 residues. For the CDR3, the DNA is TGCGCCAGCAGCCTCCAGGGGGTGGTCACTGAAGCTTTCTTT. Its translation: CASSLQGVVTEAFF.